The subject of this entry is one TCR beta chain. What it binds is unknown. TCRdb's table, derived via immunoSEQ multiplex PCR, lists solely in-frame clones and lacks some. Of 120,000 to 150,000 clones listed, about 91% were seen once; the top ten hold about 3.2%. The germline V gene encodes CDR1 KGHDR and CDR2 SFDVKD. This CDR3 has 15 residues. Deletions cut 1 base from V and 3 bases from J, with 8 bases between. The data are from a study of T cell responses to AZD1222 COVID-19 vaccine. Study-level results: Repertoire samples came only from after the peak T cell response. The donors showed a predominance of white British ancestry and of females, with possible underestimation of clonal diversity. Reports say nearly half of spike-specific TCRs go after unmutated variant regions. Vaccine-associated CD4 TCRs ranged over spike, dominating at 160-218 and 743-854.

The chain joins TRBV24-1 to TRBJ2-2; possible D gene TRBD1, 6 bases. Sample: peripheral blood, taken on day 0 of MenACWY control vaccination. The TCR comes from an adult in good health. CDR3 DNA: TGTGCCACCAGTGATTTTCCAGGGGACACCGGGGAGCTGTTTTTT. Its protein is CATSDFPGDTGELFF.